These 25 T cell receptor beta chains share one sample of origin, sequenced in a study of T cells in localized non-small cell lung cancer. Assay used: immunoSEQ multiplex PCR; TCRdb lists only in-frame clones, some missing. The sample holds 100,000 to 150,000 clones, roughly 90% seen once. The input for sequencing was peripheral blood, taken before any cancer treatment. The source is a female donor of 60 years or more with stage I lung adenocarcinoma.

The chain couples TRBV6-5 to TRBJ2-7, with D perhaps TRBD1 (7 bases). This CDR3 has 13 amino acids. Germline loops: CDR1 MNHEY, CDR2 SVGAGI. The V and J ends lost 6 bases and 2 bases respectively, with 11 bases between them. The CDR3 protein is CASRRGTAYEQYF. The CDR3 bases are TGTGCCAGCAGGCGCGGGACAGCCTACGAGCAGTACTTC.

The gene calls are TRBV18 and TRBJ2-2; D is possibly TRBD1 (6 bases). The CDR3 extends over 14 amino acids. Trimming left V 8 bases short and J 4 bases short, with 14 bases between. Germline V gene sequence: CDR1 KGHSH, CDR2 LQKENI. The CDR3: CASGADRATGELFF. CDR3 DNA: TGTGCCAGCGGCGCGGACAGAGCCACCGGGGAGCTGTTTTTT.

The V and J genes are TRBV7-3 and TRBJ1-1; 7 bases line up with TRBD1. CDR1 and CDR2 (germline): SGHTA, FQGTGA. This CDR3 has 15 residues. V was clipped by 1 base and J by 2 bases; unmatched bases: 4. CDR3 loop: CASSLRGTVNTEAFF. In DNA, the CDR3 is TGTGCCAGCAGCTTAAGGGGGACAGTCAACACTGAAGCTTTCTTT.

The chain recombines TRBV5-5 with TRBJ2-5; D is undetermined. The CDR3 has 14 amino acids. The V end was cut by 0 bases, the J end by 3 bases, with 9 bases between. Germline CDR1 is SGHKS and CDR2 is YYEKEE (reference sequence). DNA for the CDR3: TGTGCCAGCAGCTTGGGACCTTTTGAAGAGACCCAGTACTTC. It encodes CASSLGPFEETQYF. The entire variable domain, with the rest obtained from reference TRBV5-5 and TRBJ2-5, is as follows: DAGVTQSPTHLIKTRGQQVTLRCSPISGHKSVSWYQQVLGQGPQFIFQYYEKEERGRGNFPDRFSARQFPNYSSELNVNALLLGDSALYLCASSLGPFEETQYFGPGTRLLVL.

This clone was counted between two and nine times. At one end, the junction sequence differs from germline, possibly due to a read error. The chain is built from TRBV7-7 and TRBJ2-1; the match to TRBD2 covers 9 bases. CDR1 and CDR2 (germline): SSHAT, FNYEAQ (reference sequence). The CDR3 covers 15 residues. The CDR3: CASSPSGASYNEQFF. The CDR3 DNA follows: TGTGCTAGCAGCCCTAGCGGGGCATCCTACAATGAGCAGTTCTTC.

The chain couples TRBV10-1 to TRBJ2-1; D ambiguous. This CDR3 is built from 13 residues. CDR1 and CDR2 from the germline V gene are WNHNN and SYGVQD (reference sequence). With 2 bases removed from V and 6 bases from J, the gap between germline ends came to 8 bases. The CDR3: CASSENLRNEQFF. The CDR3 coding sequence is TGCGCCAGCAGTGAGAATCTTCGCAATGAGCAGTTCTTC.

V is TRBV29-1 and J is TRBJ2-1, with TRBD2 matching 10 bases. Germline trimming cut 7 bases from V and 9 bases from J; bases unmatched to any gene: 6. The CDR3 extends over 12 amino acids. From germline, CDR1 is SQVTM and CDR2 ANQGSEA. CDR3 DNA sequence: TGCAGCGCTGGTCTAGCGGGAGTTGAGCAGTTCTTC. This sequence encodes CSAGLAGVEQFF.

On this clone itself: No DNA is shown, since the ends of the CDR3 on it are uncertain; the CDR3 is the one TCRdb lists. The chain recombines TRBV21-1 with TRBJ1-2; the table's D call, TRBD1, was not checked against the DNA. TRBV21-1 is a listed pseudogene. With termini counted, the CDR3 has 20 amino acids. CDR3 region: CASSNFQFGTGASEGYGYTF.

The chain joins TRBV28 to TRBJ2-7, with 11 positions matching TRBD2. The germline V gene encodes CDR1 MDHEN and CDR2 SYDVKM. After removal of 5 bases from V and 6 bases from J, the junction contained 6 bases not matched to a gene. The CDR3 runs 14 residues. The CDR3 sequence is CASSPSGTSGEQYF. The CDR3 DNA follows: TGTGCCAGCAGTCCATCCGGGACTAGCGGCGAGCAGTACTTC.

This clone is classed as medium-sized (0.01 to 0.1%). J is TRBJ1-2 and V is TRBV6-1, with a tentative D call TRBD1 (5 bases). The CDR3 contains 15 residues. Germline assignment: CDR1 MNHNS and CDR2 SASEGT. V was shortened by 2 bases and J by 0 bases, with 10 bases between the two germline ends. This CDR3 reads CASSEYTGPNYGYTF. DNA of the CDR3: TGTGCCAGCAGTGAATATACGGGACCTAACTATGGCTACACCTTC.

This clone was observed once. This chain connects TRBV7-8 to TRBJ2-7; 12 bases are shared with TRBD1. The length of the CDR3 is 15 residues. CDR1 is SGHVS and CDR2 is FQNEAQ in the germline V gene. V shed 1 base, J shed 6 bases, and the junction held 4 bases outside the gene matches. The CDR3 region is CASSLVGTGGLEQYF. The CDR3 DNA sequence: TGTGCCAGCAGCTTAGTCGGGACAGGGGGCCTCGAGCAGTACTTC.

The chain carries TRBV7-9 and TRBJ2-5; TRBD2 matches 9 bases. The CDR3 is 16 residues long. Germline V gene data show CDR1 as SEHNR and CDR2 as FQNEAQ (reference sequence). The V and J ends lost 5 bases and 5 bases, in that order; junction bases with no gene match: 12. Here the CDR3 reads CASSPRGVAGDETQYF. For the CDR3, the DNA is TGTGCCAGCAGCCCCCGGGGGGTAGCGGGAGATGAGACCCAGTACTTC.

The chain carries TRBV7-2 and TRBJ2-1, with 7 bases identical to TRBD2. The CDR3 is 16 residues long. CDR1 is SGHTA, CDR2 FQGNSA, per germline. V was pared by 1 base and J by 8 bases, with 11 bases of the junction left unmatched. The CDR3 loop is CASSLEPSGAGHEQFF. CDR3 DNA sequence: TGTGCCAGCAGCTTAGAGCCTAGCGGCGCGGGTCATGAGCAGTTCTTC.

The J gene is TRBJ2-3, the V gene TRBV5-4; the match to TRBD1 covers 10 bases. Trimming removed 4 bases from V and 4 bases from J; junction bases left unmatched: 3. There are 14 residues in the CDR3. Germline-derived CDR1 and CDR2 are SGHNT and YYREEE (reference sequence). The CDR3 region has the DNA TGTGCCAGCAGCATCGGACAGGGGGCAGATACGCAGTATTTT. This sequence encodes CASSIGQGADTQYF.

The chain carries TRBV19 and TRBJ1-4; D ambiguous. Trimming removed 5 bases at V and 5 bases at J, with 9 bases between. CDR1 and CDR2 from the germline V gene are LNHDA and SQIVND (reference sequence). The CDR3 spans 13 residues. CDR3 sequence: CASSGPENEKLFF. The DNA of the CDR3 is TGTGCCAGTAGTGGGCCAGAGAATGAAAAACTGTTTTTT.

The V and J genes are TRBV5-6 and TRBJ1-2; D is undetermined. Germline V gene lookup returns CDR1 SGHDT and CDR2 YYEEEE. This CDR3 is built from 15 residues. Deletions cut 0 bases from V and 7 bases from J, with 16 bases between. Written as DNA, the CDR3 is TGTGCCAGCAGCTTGGCCCCATCAGCTACACTTGGCTACACCTTC. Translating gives CASSLAPSATLGYTF.

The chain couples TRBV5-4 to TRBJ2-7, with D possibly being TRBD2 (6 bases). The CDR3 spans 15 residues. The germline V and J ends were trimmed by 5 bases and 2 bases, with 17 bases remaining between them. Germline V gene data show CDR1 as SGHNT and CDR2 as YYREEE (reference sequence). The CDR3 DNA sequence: TGTGCCAGCAGGGAAGGCGGGGACTCGACCTACGAGCAGTACTTC. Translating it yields CASREGGDSTYEQYF.

CDR3 nucleotides: TGTGCCAGCAGTCCACATTGGACAGGGGAGGGCTACACCTTC. Protein: CASSPHWTGEGYTF. The chain combines TRBV2 with TRBJ1-2; 9 bases line up with TRBD1. Germline-derived CDR1 and CDR2 are SNHLY and FYNNEI. With V trimmed by 5 bases and J by 8 bases, 9 bases remained unmatched. The CDR3 runs 14 residues.

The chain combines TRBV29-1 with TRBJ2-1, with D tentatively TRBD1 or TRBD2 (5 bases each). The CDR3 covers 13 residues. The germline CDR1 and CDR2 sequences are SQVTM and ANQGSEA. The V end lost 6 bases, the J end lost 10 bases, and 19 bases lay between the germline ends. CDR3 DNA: TGCAGCGTCGGGCGGAGTGGGGGTCAGGAGCAGTTCTTC. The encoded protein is CSVGRSGGQEQFF.

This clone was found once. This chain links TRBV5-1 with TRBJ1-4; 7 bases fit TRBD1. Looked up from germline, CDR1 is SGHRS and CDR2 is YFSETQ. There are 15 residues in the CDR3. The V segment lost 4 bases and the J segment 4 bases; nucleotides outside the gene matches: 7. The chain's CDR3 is CASSNTGAFNEKLFF. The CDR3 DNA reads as TGCGCCAGCAGCAACACAGGGGCTTTTAATGAAAAACTGTTTTTT.

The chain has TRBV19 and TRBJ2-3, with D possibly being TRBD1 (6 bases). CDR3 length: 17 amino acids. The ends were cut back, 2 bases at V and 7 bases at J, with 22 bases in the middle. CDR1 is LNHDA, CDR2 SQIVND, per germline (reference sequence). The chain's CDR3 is CASSIRVGGVGDYTQYF. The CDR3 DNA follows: TGTGCCAGTAGTATAAGGGTAGGGGGAGTAGGAGACTATACGCAGTATTTT.

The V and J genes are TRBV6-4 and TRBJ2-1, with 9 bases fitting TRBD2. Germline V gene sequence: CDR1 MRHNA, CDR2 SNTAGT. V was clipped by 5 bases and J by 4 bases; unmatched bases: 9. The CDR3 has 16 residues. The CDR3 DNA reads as TGTGCCAGCAGTTCCAGTAGCGGGAGCGTATACAATGAGCAGTTCTTC. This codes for CASSSSSGSVYNEQFF.

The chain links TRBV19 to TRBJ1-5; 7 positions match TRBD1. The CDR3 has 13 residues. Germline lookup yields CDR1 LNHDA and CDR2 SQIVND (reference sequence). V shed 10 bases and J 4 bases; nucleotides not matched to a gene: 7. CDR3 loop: CATIGTVNQPQHF. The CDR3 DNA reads TGTGCCACCATCGGGACAGTTAATCAGCCCCAGCATTTT.

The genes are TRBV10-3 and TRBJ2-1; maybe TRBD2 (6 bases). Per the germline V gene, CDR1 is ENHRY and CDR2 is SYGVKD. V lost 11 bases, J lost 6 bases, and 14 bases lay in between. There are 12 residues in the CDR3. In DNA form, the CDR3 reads TGTGCCTCGGGACGGGAGTTCAATGAGCAGTTCTTC. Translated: CASGREFNEQFF.

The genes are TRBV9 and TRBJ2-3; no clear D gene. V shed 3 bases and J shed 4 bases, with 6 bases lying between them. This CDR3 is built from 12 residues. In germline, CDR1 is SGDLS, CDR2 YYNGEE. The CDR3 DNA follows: TGTGCCAGCAGCGGAGACCCAGATACGCAGTATTTT. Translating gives CASSGDPDTQYF.